This entry lists 29 T cell receptor beta chains sequenced from one sample in a study of blood T cell repertoires in COVID-19. Sequencing used immunoSEQ multiplex PCR; TCRdb keeps in-frame clones, though not all of them. The table has 130,000 or so clones, 84% seen once. The specimen was peripheral blood. The receptor source for this set is a man aged 30 to 39 with COVID-19, enrolled during active disease.

The chain uses TRBV30 and TRBJ2-3; D may be TRBD1 (5 bases). The CDR3 is 13 amino acids. V was shortened by 4 bases and J by 2 bases, with 10 bases between the two germline ends. The germline CDR1 and CDR2 sequences are GTSNPN and SVGIG (reference sequence). CDR3 region: CAWTQGNTDTQYF. In DNA form, the CDR3 reads TGTGCCTGGACTCAGGGCAACACAGATACGCAGTATTTT. Complete variable domain (other parts from reference TRBV30 and TRBJ2-3): SQTIHQWPATLVQPVGSPLSLECTVEGTSNPNLYWYRQAAGRGLQLLFYSVGIGQISSEVPQNLSASRPQDRQFILSSKKLLLSDSGFYLCAWTQGNTDTQYFGPGTRLTVL.

Concerning this clone: The same CDR3 is also encoded by other DNA sequences in this sample. The chain is built from TRBV11-2 and TRBJ2-1, with a weak D call TRBD2 (6 bases). Germline V lookup: CDR1 SGHAT, CDR2 FQNNGV. This CDR3 spans 15 amino acids. V was pared by 5 bases and J by 2 bases, with 13 bases between. The CDR3 sequence: CASSLPGLTYNEQFF. For the CDR3, the DNA is TGTGCCAGCAGCCTCCCGGGACTTACCTACAATGAGCAGTTCTTC.

The chain joins TRBV19 to TRBJ2-1; possible D gene TRBD2, 6 bases. CDR3 size: 15 residues. Per the germline V gene, CDR1 is LNHDA and CDR2 is SQIVND (reference sequence). Trimming shortened V by 5 bases and J by 2 bases, and 13 bases separated the two germline ends. This CDR3 is CASSQRGGTYNEQFF. CDR3 in DNA: TGTGCCAGTAGTCAAAGGGGCGGGACCTACAATGAGCAGTTCTTC.

The V and J genes are TRBV28 and TRBJ2-3; D may be TRBD1 (5 bases). Germline V lookup: CDR1 MDHEN, CDR2 SYDVKM. V gave up 7 bases and J gave up 6 bases, with 17 bases separating them. The CDR3 contains 14 residues. The DNA of the CDR3 is TGTGCCAGCACCACCCCACAGGCCGGGGATACGCAGTATTTT. Residues: CASTTPQAGDTQYF.

V is TRBV10-3 and J is TRBJ1-5, with D tentatively TRBD1 (6 bases). V lost 4 bases and J lost 5, with 9 bases in between. Germline assignment: CDR1 ENHRY and CDR2 SYGVKD. This CDR3 region has 13 residues. The CDR3 here is CAISGRGDQPQHF. CDR3 sequence (DNA): TGTGCCATCAGTGGCAGGGGTGATCAGCCCCAGCATTTT.

This chain uses TRBV5-5 with TRBJ2-7; tentative D call: TRBD2 (5 bases). This CDR3 spans 11 amino acids. The germline V and J ends were trimmed by 4 bases and 7 bases, with 9 bases remaining between them. The germline gives CDR1 SGHKS, CDR2 YYEKEE (reference sequence). The CDR3 coding sequence is TGTGCCAGCAGCCTATCGGGGGAGCAGTACTTC. Encoded protein: CASSLSGEQYF. Together with reference TRBV5-5 and TRBJ2-7, the CDR3 gives the full variable domain: DAGVTQSPTHLIKTRGQQVTLRCSPISGHKSVSWYQQVLGQGPQFIFQYYEKEERGRGNFPDRFSARQFPNYSSELNVNALLLGDSALYLCASSLSGEQYFGPGTRLTVT.

The chain couples TRBV28 to TRBJ2-7; D uncertain. This CDR3 is 12 amino acids long. Deletions cut 4 bases from V and 2 bases from J, with 6 bases between. The V gene's germline CDR1 is MDHEN and CDR2 SYDVKM. CDR3 protein: CASSSSTYEQYF. CDR3 coding DNA: TGTGCCAGCAGTTCCAGTACCTACGAGCAGTACTTC.

This sequence joins TRBV29-1 and TRBJ1-2, with unresolved D. V was cut by 4 bases and J by 4 bases, with 4 bases left in between. The germline gives CDR1 SQVTM, CDR2 ANQGSEA. The CDR3 covers 10 residues. In nucleotides, the CDR3 is TGCAGCGTTGGTAGCTATGGCTACACCTTC. Amino acids: CSVGSYGYTF.

The chain uses TRBV19 and TRBJ1-1; tentative D call: TRBD1 (5 bases). The CDR3 is made up of 15 amino acids. Germline-derived CDR1 and CDR2 are LNHDA and SQIVND (reference sequence). V was pared by 6 bases and J by 4 bases, with 18 bases between. The CDR3 loop reads CASRRIDSASTEAFF. The DNA of the CDR3 is TGTGCCAGTAGACGAATCGACAGTGCGAGCACTGAAGCTTTCTTT.

The chain employs TRBV29-1 and TRBJ2-2; 10 bases line up with TRBD1. Germline CDR1 SQVTM, CDR2 ANQGSEA. The CDR3 is made up of 14 amino acids. V was pared by 6 bases and J by 5 bases, with 6 bases of the junction left unmatched. In nucleotides, the CDR3 is TGCAGCGTAAAGACAGGGGGCGGAACCGGGGAGCTGTTTTTT. Translated, it gives CSVKTGGGTGELFF.

This chain joins TRBV7-2 and TRBJ2-2; 7 positions agree with TRBD1. The V and J ends lost 5 bases and 3 bases, in that order; junction bases with no gene match: 6. CDR3 length: 15 residues. Germline V CDR1 and CDR2: SGHTA, FQGNSA. In DNA form, the CDR3 reads TGTGCCAGCAGCCAGACAGGGTTGGACACCGGGGAGCTGTTTTTT. Protein: CASSQTGLDTGELFF. Based on the CDR3 plus reference TRBV7-2 and TRBJ2-2, the full variable domain is GAGVSQSPSNKVTEKGKDVELRCDPISGHTALYWYRQSLGQGLEFLIYFQGNSAPDKSGLPSDRFSAERTGGSVSTLTIQRTQQEDSAVYLCASSQTGLDTGELFFGEGSRLTVL.

This sequence joins TRBV5-5 and TRBJ2-1; TRBD2 is a possible D gene (6 bases). The CDR3 extends over 16 amino acids. The germline V gene encodes CDR1 SGHKS and CDR2 YYEKEE (reference sequence). The ends were cut back, 0 bases at V and 0 bases at J, with 10 bases in the middle. The CDR3 reads CASSLVRESSYNEQFF. The CDR3 coding sequence is TGTGCCAGCAGCTTGGTGCGGGAAAGCTCCTACAATGAGCAGTTCTTC.

The gene calls are TRBV4-1 and TRBJ2-7; TRBD2 agrees at 13 bases. Germline V gene data show CDR1 as MGHRA and CDR2 as YSYEKL. Trimming took 4 bases from V and 6 from J; bases not matched to a gene: 9. CDR3 length: 16 residues. CDR3 region: CASSPPGLAGVSEQYF. In DNA form, the CDR3 reads TGCGCCAGCAGCCCCCCTGGACTAGCGGGAGTATCCGAGCAGTACTTC.

The V gene is TRBV6-5, the J gene TRBJ1-4; possible D gene TRBD1, 5 bases. CDR3 size: 14 residues. The germline V gene encodes CDR1 MNHEY and CDR2 SVGAGI. Trimming removed 5 bases at V and 4 bases at J, with 11 bases between. CDR3 amino acids: CASSTGRFNEKLFF. CDR3 coding DNA: TGTGCCAGCAGTACAGGCCGGTTTAATGAAAAACTGTTTTTT.

The V gene is TRBV6-5, the J gene TRBJ2-5; a possible D gene is TRBD1 (6 bases). This CDR3 is built from 13 residues. Deletions cut 3 bases from V and 4 bases from J, with 9 bases between. CDR1 and CDR2 (germline): MNHEY, SVGAGI. CDR3 nucleotide sequence: TGTGCCAGCAGTTATGGGGGCAGAGAGACCCAGTACTTC. Protein: CASSYGGRETQYF.

In nucleotides, the CDR3 is TGTGCCAGCACACCAGCGGGAGGGAGGTATGAGCAGTTCTTC. Translated, it gives CASTPAGGRYEQFF. The rearrangement links TRBV28 to TRBJ2-1; 10 bases are a match to TRBD2. V dropped 7 bases and J dropped 8; count of bases not matched to a gene: 8. This CDR3 contains 14 residues. Germline CDR1 is MDHEN and CDR2 is SYDVKM.

V is TRBV11-2 and J is TRBJ1-1, with TRBD1 identical over 8 bases. CDR3 length: 15 residues. Germline CDR1 SGHAT, CDR2 FQNNGV. Trimming at V came to 5 bases and at J to 0 bases, leaving 5 bases not matched to a gene. The CDR3 region has the DNA TGTGCCAGCAGCCCGACAGGGGTTATGAACACTGAAGCTTTCTTT. Protein sequence: CASSPTGVMNTEAFF.

The chain couples TRBV7-9 to TRBJ1-1; possibly TRBD1 for D (5 bases). The CDR3 loop spans 14 amino acids. V gave up 7 bases and J gave up 0 bases, with 12 bases separating them. Germline CDR1 SEHNR, CDR2 FQNEAQ (reference sequence). For the CDR3, the DNA is TGTGCCAGCACCGAGACAGCTATGAACACTGAAGCTTTCTTT. It encodes CASTETAMNTEAFF.

Here the CDR3 reads CASSTRTGPYSNQPQHF. The CDR3 bases are TGTGCCAGCAGTACCCGGACAGGGCCTTATAGCAATCAGCCCCAGCATTTT. The chain couples TRBV6-2 or TRBV6-3 to TRBJ1-5; TRBD1 aligns across 8 bases. J lost 0 bases, V lost 5 bases, and 9 bases had no gene match. This CDR3 has 17 residues. The germline gives CDR1 MNHEY, CDR2 SVGEGT.

The rearrangement joins TRBV28 to TRBJ2-1; D is possibly TRBD2 (6 bases). The length of the CDR3 is 14 residues. Germline V gene sequence: CDR1 MDHEN, CDR2 SYDVKM. Trimming stripped 3 bases from V and 13 bases from J, with 19 bases between. DNA for the CDR3: TGTGCCAGCAGTTTGCAAACGGGACTCCCCTCCCAGTTCTTC. It specifies CASSLQTGLPSQFF.

The genes are TRBV19 and TRBJ2-1; TRBD2 matches 14 bases. The CDR3 extends over 17 amino acids. Germline CDR1 and CDR2: LNHDA and SQIVND (reference sequence). V lost 3 bases, J lost 10 bases, and 11 bases stayed unmatched. The CDR3 region has the DNA TGTGCCAGTAGTATGATTAAAGGGACTAGCGGGAGACACGAGCAGTTCTTC. Translation gives CASSMIKGTSGRHEQFF.

This sequence joins TRBV2 and TRBJ2-5; 12 nucleotides agree with TRBD2. Per the germline V gene, CDR1 is SNHLY and CDR2 is FYNNEI. The CDR3 totals 15 residues. Trimming took 6 bases from V and 5 from J; bases not matched to a gene: 7. The CDR3: CASSLTSGSPETQYF. CDR3 DNA sequence: TGTGCCAGCAGCCTGACTAGCGGGAGCCCGGAGACCCAGTACTTC.

This chain joins TRBV11-2 and TRBJ1-1, with 7 positions matching TRBD1. V lost 5 bases and J lost 6; bases outside the gene matches: 15. This CDR3 contains 16 residues. The germline V gene has CDR1 SGHAT and CDR2 FQNNGV. In DNA form, the CDR3 reads TGTGCCAGCAGCCCTAATTTACGTAGGGACAGTCCTGAAGCTTTCTTT. Protein product: CASSPNLRRDSPEAFF. Combining the CDR3 with reference TRBV11-2 and TRBJ1-1 gives the whole variable domain EAGVAQSPRYKIIEKRQSVAFWCNPISGHATLYWYQQILGQGPKLLIQFQNNGVVDDSQLPKDRFSAERLKGVDSTLKIQPAKLEDSAVYLCASSPNLRRDSPEAFFGQGTRLTVV.

J is TRBJ1-1 and V is TRBV28, with a possible D match to TRBD1 (6 bases). Germline CDR1 MDHEN, CDR2 SYDVKM. V was pared by 6 bases and J by 0 bases, with 11 bases between. This CDR3 has 14 amino acids. CDR3 bases: TGTGCCAGCAGCAGGACAGCGATGAACACTGAAGCTTTCTTT. It translates to CASSRTAMNTEAFF.

The chain joins TRBV6-5 to TRBJ1-5, with D tentatively TRBD1 (5 bases). V dropped 8 bases and J dropped 5 bases, with 7 bases sitting between them. Germline V gives CDR1 MNHEY, CDR2 SVGAGI. This CDR3 has 11 amino acids. CDR3 amino acids: CASQGHQPQHF. The CDR3 coding sequence is TGTGCCAGCCAGGGCCATCAGCCCCAGCATTTT.

The chain is built from TRBV7-9 and TRBJ2-5, with TRBD2 matching over 9 bases. Germline-derived CDR1 and CDR2 are SEHNR and FQNEAQ (reference sequence). The CDR3 consists of 15 residues. Trimming cost V 7 bases and J 5 bases; bases outside gene matches: 11. Here the CDR3 reads CASTRAAGGGETQYF. The CDR3 DNA reads TGTGCCAGCACCCGAGCGGCGGGAGGGGGGGAGACCCAGTACTTC.

This clone was recorded only once. The chain employs TRBV28 and TRBJ1-2, with a tentative D call TRBD1 (5 bases). The CDR3 consists of 13 residues. Germline CDR1 is MDHEN and CDR2 is SYDVKM. With 2 bases removed from V and 2 bases from J, the gap between germline ends came to 6 bases. CDR3 sequence (DNA): TGTGCCAGCAGTTTAAGGGGAAACTATGGCTACACCTTC. Its protein product is CASSLRGNYGYTF.

The chain uses TRBV9 and TRBJ1-1; the match to TRBD1 covers 9 bases. The CDR3 loop spans 15 amino acids. J was trimmed by 4 bases and V by 4 bases; bases with no gene match: 8. Germline V CDR1 and CDR2: SGDLS, YYNGEE. The CDR3 DNA sequence: TGTGCCAGCAGCTTCGGGACAGGGATTGCCACTGAAGCTTTCTTT. It is translated as CASSFGTGIATEAFF.

This clone occurred a few times. The gene calls are TRBV7-6 and TRBJ1-1; 7 positions agree with TRBD1. This CDR3 has 12 amino acids. J gave up 5 bases and V 5 bases, and 2 bases lay outside the gene matches. Looked up from germline, CDR1 is SGHVS and CDR2 is FNYEAQ. The CDR3 reads CASSATGTEAFF. The CDR3, as DNA: TGTGCCAGCAGCGCGACAGGGACTGAAGCTTTCTTT.